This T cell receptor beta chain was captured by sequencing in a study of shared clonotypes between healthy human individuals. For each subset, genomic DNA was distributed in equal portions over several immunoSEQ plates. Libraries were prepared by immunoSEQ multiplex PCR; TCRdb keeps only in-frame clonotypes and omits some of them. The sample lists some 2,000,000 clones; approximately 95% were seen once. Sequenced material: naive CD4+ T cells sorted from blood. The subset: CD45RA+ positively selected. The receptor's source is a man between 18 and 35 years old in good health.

The CDR3 DNA sequence: TGCGCCAGCAGCTTGACGGGACTAGCGGGAGGGCCGGAGACCCAGTACTTC. This codes for CASSLTGLAGGPETQYF. V is TRBV5-1 and J is TRBJ2-5; 16 positions match TRBD2. V dropped 1 base and J dropped 5; count of bases not matched to a gene: 5. The germline gives CDR1 SGHRS, CDR2 YFSETQ. The CDR3 is made up of 17 amino acids.